The next 14 T cell receptor beta chains were all read from a single sample in a study of CD8 T cells in ankylosing spondylitis. One entry per CDR3 protein results from TCRdb running MiXCR on the 5' RACE reads. The sample records 20,000 to 25,000 distinct CDR3 sequences, roughly 13% being singletons. Sequencing used blood. These receptors were collected from a male donor with ankylosing spondylitis or in good health (not recorded which).

V is TRBV12-3 or TRBV12-4 and J is TRBJ2-2; TRBD1 aligns across 7 bases. V trimming: 5 bases; J trimming: 5 bases; junction bases outside the gene matches: 8. This CDR3 is 15 amino acids long. CDR3 loop: CASSRGQRGTGELFF. The DNA for the CDR3 is TGTGCCAGCAGTCGGGGACAGCGTGGAACCGGGGAGCTGTTTTTT.

This sequence joins TRBV6-2 or TRBV6-3 and TRBJ2-2, with D hard to call. From germline, CDR1 is MNHEY and CDR2 SVGEGT. V dropped 0 bases and J dropped 4 bases, with 9 bases sitting between them. The CDR3 is made up of 15 amino acids. Written as DNA, the CDR3 is TGTGCCAGCAGTTACTCGTTGGGGTTCACCGGGGAGCTGTTTTTT. It codes for CASSYSLGFTGELFF.

This clonotype was picked up many times. This chain joins TRBV25-1 and TRBJ2-1; TRBD2 agrees at 10 bases. From germline, CDR1 is MGHDK and CDR2 SYGVNS. This CDR3 region has 15 residues. Losses at the gene ends were 5 bases for V and 6 bases for J; bases not matched to a gene: 7. Here the CDR3 DNA reads TGTGCCAGCAGTACGAGCGGGAGGGCCCTCAATGAGCAGTTCTTC. Translating it yields CASSTSGRALNEQFF.

The chain employs TRBV7-9 and TRBJ2-3, with D hard to call. V lost 5 bases and J 8 bases, leaving 14 bases between the germline ends. Germline lookup yields CDR1 SEHNR and CDR2 FQNEAQ (reference sequence). This CDR3 has 13 residues. In nucleotides, the CDR3 is TGTGCCAGCAGCCGGCGGAACTCGGTTACGCAGTATTTT. Residues: CASSRRNSVTQYF.

This clonotype has ten or more counts. The chain recombines TRBV5-1 with TRBJ2-7; tentative D call: TRBD1 (5 bases). The CDR3 contains 14 residues. Trimming removed 0 bases from V and 5 bases from J, with 12 bases in between. Germline assignment: CDR1 SGHRS and CDR2 YFSETQ. The DNA for the CDR3 is TGCGCCAGCAGCTTGGTTCCAGGGTCCCACGAGCAGTACGTC. It translates to CASSLVPGSHEQYV.

This clonotype was counted many times. The chain couples TRBV29-1 to TRBJ1-1; TRBD1 might be the D (6 bases). The CDR3 is 12 amino acids. Trimming cost V 7 bases and J 2 bases, with 11 bases left between them. Germline CDR1 and CDR2: SQVTM and ANQGSEA. The CDR3 DNA follows: TGCAGCGCCGCCAGGGGAAACACTGAAGCTTTCTTT. Amino acid sequence: CSAARGNTEAFF.

CDR3 sequence: CASSGPPGDWNTGELFF. The CDR3 DNA follows: TGTGCCAGCAGCGGCCCTCCGGGGGACTGGAACACCGGGGAGCTGTTTTTT. The chain couples TRBV7-9 to TRBJ2-2; weak D call: TRBD2 (6 bases). CDR3 length equals 17 residues. Germline assignment: CDR1 SEHNR and CDR2 FQNEAQ (reference sequence). Trimming removed 5 bases at V and 1 base at J, with 17 bases between.

The chain employs TRBV24-1 and TRBJ1-5; 7 bases match TRBD1. Germline CDR1 is KGHDR and CDR2 is SFDVKD. J was trimmed by 2 bases and V by 11 bases; bases with no gene match: 2. The CDR3 covers 12 residues. CDR3 loop: CAIGTGNQPQHF. DNA of the CDR3: TGTGCCATCGGGACAGGCAATCAGCCCCAGCATTTT.

The CDR3 DNA reads TGTGCCAGCGGGGGGAGTTCGAATGAGCAGTTCTTC. As protein: CASGGSSNEQFF. The chain employs TRBV12-3 or TRBV12-4 and TRBJ2-1; D may be TRBD2 (6 bases). V was cut by 8 bases and J by 7 bases, with 12 bases left in between. The length of the CDR3 is 12 residues.

The rearrangement joins TRBV5-5 to TRBJ2-1, with D perhaps TRBD1 (5 bases). Trimming pared 2 bases from V and 5 bases from J, leaving 14 bases between. The CDR3 consists of 15 residues. Germline assignment: CDR1 SGHKS and CDR2 YYEKEE (reference sequence). The CDR3 DNA sequence: TGTGCCAGCAGCTTAGCTGGCAGGGCCAACAATGAGCAGTTCTTC. Translating gives CASSLAGRANNEQFF.

This clonotype appeared many times. The V and J genes are TRBV29-1 and TRBJ2-2; D is ambiguous. The CDR3 contains 12 residues. The V and J ends lost 0 bases and 6 bases respectively, with 5 bases between them. Looked up from germline, CDR1 is SQVTM and CDR2 is ANQGSEA. Written as DNA, the CDR3 is TGCAGCGTTGAAGATAGTGCCGGGGAGCTGTTTTTT. It translates to CSVEDSAGELFF.

This clonotype appeared a few times. The rearrangement links TRBV15 to TRBJ1-1, with D uncertain. Per germline, CDR1 LNHNV and CDR2 YYDKDF (reference sequence). The CDR3 is 15 amino acids. With 1 base removed from V and 0 bases from J, the gap between germline ends came to 9 bases. The CDR3 DNA sequence: TGTGCCACCAGCAGAGTGGCGGGCATGAACACTGAAGCTTTCTTT. It yields the protein CATSRVAGMNTEAFF. Filled out from reference TRBV15 and TRBJ1-1, the complete variable domain reads DAMVIQNPRYQVTQFGKPVTLSCSQTLNHNVMYWYQQKSSQAPKLLFHYYDKDFNNEADTPDNFQSRRPNTSFCFLDIRSPGLGDTAMYLCATSRVAGMNTEAFFGQGTRLTVV.

This clonotype was picked up a small number of times. V gene TRBV20-1 combines with J gene TRBJ2-2; the match to TRBD2 covers 7 bases. The CDR3 covers 16 residues. The ends lost 0 bases at V and 6 bases at J; junction bases unmatched: 10. The germline gives CDR1 DFQATT, CDR2 SNEGSKA (reference sequence). CDR3 region: CSARDWSSGPPGELFF. The CDR3 DNA reads TGCAGTGCTAGAGATTGGTCTAGCGGACCCCCCGGGGAGCTGTTTTTT.

This clonotype was picked up a small number of times. The chain carries TRBV6-6 and TRBJ1-4, with 11 bases matching TRBD1. The germline gives CDR1 MNHNY, CDR2 SVGAGI (reference sequence). The CDR3 is 16 residues long. V dropped 5 bases and J dropped 8; count of bases not matched to a gene: 10. The CDR3: CASSDGTGGSREKLFF. CDR3 DNA sequence: TGTGCCAGCAGTGACGGGACAGGGGGAAGTCGCGAAAAACTGTTTTTT.